Listed below are T cell receptor beta chains from one sample, sequenced in a study of blood T cell repertoires in COVID-19. Sequencing was performed with immunoSEQ multiplex PCR; in TCRdb, only in-frame clones are kept and a portion is missing. In the table there are a few hundred thousand clones, roughly 77% of which are singletons. Sequences were obtained from PBMCs or T cells enriched from blood (not recorded which). Receptors were obtained from a middle-aged man who had recovered from COVID-19. Each CDR3 is given with its conserved first and last residue. A D gene is named only where the DNA matches it firmly. Clone sizes are given selectively: once, few, many, or a class where the clone is expanded.

>TRBV7-3|NA|TRBJ2-1|NA
CASSLRLDNNEQFF
TGTGCCAGCAGCTTAAGACTAGATAACAATGAGCAGTTCTTC
>TRBV6-6|NA|TRBJ2-7|TRBD2
CASSPLAGAYEQYF
TGTGCCAGCAGTCCACTAGCGGGAGCCTACGAGCAGTACTTC
>TRBV11-2|NA|TRBJ2-3|NA
CASSFNSGRGDTQYF
TGTGCCAGCAGCTTTAATTCCGGGAGAGGGGATACGCAGTATTTT
>TRBV5-5|once|TRBJ2-2|TRBD1
CASSIMGQGTGELFF
TGTGCCAGCAGCATCATGGGACAGGGGACCGGGGAGCTGTTTTTT
>TRBV2|NA|TRBJ1-1|NA
CASRIMGGNTEAFF
TGTGCCAGCAGGATTATGGGAGGTAACACTGAAGCTTTCTTT
>TRBV18|few|TRBJ1-2|NA
CASSPKGEANYGYTF
TGTGCCAGCTCACCAAAGGGGGAAGCTAACTATGGCTACACCTTC
>TRBV19|NA|TRBJ1-1|NA
CASSTAARRGTEAFF
TGTGCCAGTAGTACCGCGGCGCGAAGGGGCACTGAAGCTTTCTTT
>TRBV30|NA|TRBJ2-1|NA
CAWSKIAPYNEQFF
TGTGCCTGGAGTAAAATAGCCCCCTACAATGAGCAGTTCTTC
>TRBV4-1|NA|TRBJ2-4|TRBD2
CASSQEYLVGAGAKNIQYF
TGCGCCAGCAGCCAAGAATATCTCGTTGGAGCGGGGGCTAAAAACATTCAGTACTTC
>TRBV3-1/TRBV3-2|few|TRBJ2-3|TRBD2
CASSPLADPGTQYF
TGTGCCAGCAGCCCACTAGCGGACCCCGGTACGCAGTATTTT
>TRBV7-9|NA|TRBJ1-4|TRBD1
CASSLTGVAEKLFF
TGTGCCAGCAGCTTAACAGGGGTAGCTGAAAAACTGTTTTTT
>TRBV27|NA|TRBJ2-7|NA
CASTTGGMGYEQYF
TGTGCCAGCACCACCGGGGGAATGGGCTACGAGCAGTACTTC
>TRBV6-1|NA|TRBJ1-2|TRBD1
CASSEQGDYGYTF
TGTGCCAGCAGTGAACAGGGGGACTATGGCTACACCTTC
>TRBV7-9|NA|TRBJ2-3|NA
CASSFEGDTDTQYF
TGTGCCAGCAGCTTCGAGGGGGACACAGATACGCAGTATTTT
>TRBV7-3|once|TRBJ1-1|NA
CASSLTAGNTEAFF
TGTGCCAGCAGCTTAACGGCGGGGAACACTGAAGCTTTCTTT
>TRBV5-1|NA|TRBJ2-3|TRBD2
CASSLLAIGADTQYF
TGCGCCAGCAGCTTACTAGCGATCGGGGCAGATACGCAGTATTTT
>TRBV7-8|NA|TRBJ2-2|TRBD1
CASSLATGSNTGELFF
TGTGCCAGCAGCTTAGCGACAGGGTCGAACACCGGGGAGCTGTTTTTT
>TRBV4-1|NA|TRBJ2-1|TRBD2
CASSPGLVDEQFF
TGCGCCAGCAGCCCGGGACTAGTGGATGAGCAGTTCTTC
>TRBV9|once|TRBJ2-1|TRBD1
CASSPGGTGGTGEQFF
TGTGCCAGCAGCCCAGGCGGGACAGGGGGGACCGGTGAGCAGTTCTTC
>TRBV30|NA|TRBJ2-3|NA
CAWSVQGAPGTQYF
TGTGCCTGGAGTGTACAAGGGGCGCCGGGTACGCAGTATTTT
>TRBV24-1|NA|TRBJ2-1|TRBD2
CATSDSLLAGVGEQFF
TGTGCCACCAGTGATTCTTTATTAGCGGGAGTGGGGGAGCAGTTCTTC
>TRBV2|NA|TRBJ1-2|NA
CASSEQGRVYNTF
TGTGCCAGCAGCGAACAGGGTAGGGTATACAACACCTTC
>TRBV4-2|NA|TRBJ1-6|NA
CASSQLPVEGNSPLHF
TGTGCCAGCAGCCAACTCCCGGTCGAGGGAAATTCACCCCTCCACTTT
>TRBV11-2|NA|TRBJ1-5|NA
CASSLGTGQPQHF
TGTGCCAGCAGCTTAGGAACGGGGCAGCCCCAGCATTTT
>TRBV7-2|NA|TRBJ2-2|TRBD2
CASRGSSGVNTGELFF
TGTGCCAGCAGAGGTAGTAGCGGGGTGAACACCGGGGAGCTGTTTTTT
>TRBV7-9|NA|TRBJ2-7|NA
CASSIGYEQYF
TGTGCCAGCAGCATCGGCTACGAGCAGTACTTC
>TRBV6-4|NA|TRBJ2-3|NA
CASSRRGTDTQYF
TGTGCCAGCAGTCGGCGGGGAACAGATACGCAGTATTTT
>TRBV7-9|NA|TRBJ1-2|NA
CASSFGQNYGYTF
TGTGCCAGCAGCTTTGGACAGAACTATGGCTACACCTTC